This note documents a single T cell receptor (beta chain) sequence. Its antigen remains unknown. This specimen belongs to a study of shared clonotypes between healthy human individuals. Notes on the study in general: Sequencing depth was expected to influence donor clonotype sharing.

This CDR3 region has 14 residues. CDR1 and CDR2 (germline): SGHRS, YFSETQ. The V and J ends lost 2 bases and 2 bases, in that order; junction bases with no gene match: 3. Assay: immunoSEQ multiplex PCR; the TCRdb copy retains only in-frame clones and omits some. This table holds 2 million to 2.5 million clones, approximately 95% found once. Input material: naive CD4+ T cells from PBMCs. Documented subset: CD45RA+ positively selected. The TCR originated in a man in his late teens or twenties in good health. Some clones in this sample may be carry-over from other donors' samples. The rearrangement joins TRBV5-1 to TRBJ2-5; 7 nucleotides agree with TRBD2. The DNA for the CDR3 is TGCGCCAGCAGCTTCCGGACTAGGCAAGAGACCCAGTACTTC. Amino acid sequence: CASSFRTRQETQYF.